The 5 T cell receptor beta chains presented below share a single source sample, sequenced in a study of cytomegalovirus exposure and HLA in healthy donors. With 60 Vbeta and 13 Jbeta primers, the PCR was carried out. Assay used: immunoSEQ multiplex PCR; TCRdb lists only in-frame clones, some missing. The sample gives roughly 150,000 clones, around 72% of which show up once; less than 3% is in the top ten. Sequenced sample: PBMCs. These receptors were taken from a female donor in good health and CMV-seronegative.

The chain is built from TRBV19 and TRBJ2-2; 7 positions agree with TRBD1. V lost 5 bases and J lost 1; bases outside the gene matches: 4. The CDR3 is 15 amino acids. Germline V CDR1 and CDR2: LNHDA, SQIVND (reference sequence). CDR3 in amino acids: CASSPRQGNTGELFF. DNA of the CDR3: TGTGCCAGTAGTCCCCGACAGGGGAACACCGGGGAGCTGTTTTTT.

The chain joins TRBV19 to TRBJ1-2, with D hard to call. Germline V gene data show CDR1 as LNHDA and CDR2 as SQIVND (reference sequence). V was clipped by 3 bases and J by 3 bases, with 5 bases between them. The CDR3 extends over 12 amino acids. The CDR3 spells CASSMRDYGYTF. The DNA of the CDR3 is TGTGCCAGTAGTATGAGGGACTATGGCTACACCTTC. The entire variable domain, with the rest obtained from reference TRBV19 and TRBJ1-2, is as follows: DGGITQSPKYLFRKEGQNVTLSCEQNLNHDAMYWYRQDPGQGLRLIYYSQIVNDFQKGDIAEGYSVSREKKESFPLTVTSAQKNPTAFYLCASSMRDYGYTFGSGTRLTVV.

This clone was counted a few times. This chain uses TRBV19 with TRBJ2-7; 11 nucleotides align to TRBD2. The ends lost 4 bases at V and 4 bases at J; junction bases unmatched: 9. This CDR3 contains 16 residues. The V gene's germline CDR1 is LNHDA and CDR2 SQIVND (reference sequence). In DNA form, the CDR3 reads TGTGCCAGTAGTACGCCGGGACTAGCGGAGCTATACGAGCAGTACTTC. Its translation is CASSTPGLAELYEQYF.

This chain links TRBV29-1 with TRBJ2-7, with 8 bases lining up with TRBD2. Germline V gene data show CDR1 as SQVTM and CDR2 as ANQGSEA. Germline trimming cut 7 bases from V and 4 bases from J; bases unmatched to any gene: 12. The CDR3 is 14 amino acids. CDR3 sequence reads: CSAAGTRRIYEQYF. The CDR3 coding sequence is TGCAGCGCGGCCGGGACTAGACGTATATACGAGCAGTACTTC.

This rearrangement joins TRBV7-9 to TRBJ1-2; D is unresolved. The length of the CDR3 is 13 residues. CDR1 SEHNR and CDR2 FQNEAQ come from the germline V gene (reference sequence). Trimming left V 5 bases short and J 6 bases short, with 13 bases between. CDR3 bases: TGTGCCAGCAGCCCGGGGAGGGTTAATGGCTACACCTTC. Its protein is CASSPGRVNGYTF.